Listed here is a single T cell receptor (beta chain). This sample is part of a study of T cell responses to AZD1222 COVID-19 vaccine. Using immunoSEQ multiplex PCR, the repertoire was profiled, and TCRdb retains in-frame clones only, with some absent. The sample yields under 200,000 clones, roughly 92% seen once. The CDR3 length is 16 residues. The germline V gene encodes CDR1 MDHEN and CDR2 SYDVKM. Trimming cost V 5 bases and J 4 bases, with 21 bases left between them. This sequence joins TRBV28 and TRBJ2-7; possibly TRBD1 for D (5 bases). The source was peripheral blood, collected on day 0 of AZD1222 vaccination. The sequence derives from an adult in good health. CDR3 DNA sequence: TGTGCCAGCAGTCGAATCGACAGCACCGAGCCATACGAGCAGTACTTC. This encodes CASSRIDSTEPYEQYF.